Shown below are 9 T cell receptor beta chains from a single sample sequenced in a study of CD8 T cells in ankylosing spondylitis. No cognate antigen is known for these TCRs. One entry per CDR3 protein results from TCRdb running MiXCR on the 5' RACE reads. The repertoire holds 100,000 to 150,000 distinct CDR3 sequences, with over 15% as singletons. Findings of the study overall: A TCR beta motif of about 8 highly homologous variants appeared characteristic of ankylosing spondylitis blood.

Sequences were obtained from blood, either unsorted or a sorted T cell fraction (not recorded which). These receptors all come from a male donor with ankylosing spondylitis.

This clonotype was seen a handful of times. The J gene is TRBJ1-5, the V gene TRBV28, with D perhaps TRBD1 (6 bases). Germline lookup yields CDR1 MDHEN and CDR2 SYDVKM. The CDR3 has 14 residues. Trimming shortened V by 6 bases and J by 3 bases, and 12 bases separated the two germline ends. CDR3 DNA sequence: TGTGCCAGCAGACCAGGACAGCCCAATCAGCCCCAGCATTTT. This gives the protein CASRPGQPNQPQHF.

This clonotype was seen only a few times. The CDR3 nucleotides read TGCGCCACCATACAAGGAGGGAACACCGGGGAGCTGTTTTTT. Translating it yields CATIQGGNTGELFF. The chain combines TRBV10-2 with TRBJ2-2; D may be TRBD2 (5 bases). V lost 10 bases to trimming and J lost 1 base, with 13 bases between them. Per germline, CDR1 WSHSY and CDR2 SAAADI. The CDR3 loop spans 14 amino acids.

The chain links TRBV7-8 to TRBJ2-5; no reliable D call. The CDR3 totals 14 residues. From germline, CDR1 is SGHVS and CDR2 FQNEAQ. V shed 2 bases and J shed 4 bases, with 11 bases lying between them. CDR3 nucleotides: TGTGCCAGCAGCTTAAGTCGGCTGGGAGAGACCCAGTACTTC. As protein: CASSLSRLGETQYF. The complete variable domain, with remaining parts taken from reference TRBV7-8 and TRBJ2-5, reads GAGVSQSPRYKVAKRGQDVALRCDPISGHVSLFWYQQALGQGPEFLTYFQNEAQLDKSGLPSDRFFAERPEGSVSTLKIQRTQQEDSAVYLCASSLSRLGETQYFGPGTRLLVL.

CDR3 protein: CASSFTTRTAEAFF. CDR3 nucleotide sequence: TGTGCCAGCAGCTTCACCACCCGGACGGCAGAAGCTTTCTTT. The chain links TRBV7-3 to TRBJ1-1; no reliable D call. V gave up 3 bases and J gave up 8 bases, with 16 bases separating them. This CDR3 contains 14 residues. Germline V CDR1 and CDR2: SGHTA, FQGTGA.

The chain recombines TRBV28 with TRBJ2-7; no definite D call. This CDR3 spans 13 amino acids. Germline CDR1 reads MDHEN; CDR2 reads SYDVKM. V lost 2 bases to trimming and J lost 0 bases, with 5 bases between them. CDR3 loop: CASSLLASYEQYF. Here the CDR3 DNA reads TGTGCCAGCAGTTTACTCGCCTCCTACGAGCAGTACTTC.

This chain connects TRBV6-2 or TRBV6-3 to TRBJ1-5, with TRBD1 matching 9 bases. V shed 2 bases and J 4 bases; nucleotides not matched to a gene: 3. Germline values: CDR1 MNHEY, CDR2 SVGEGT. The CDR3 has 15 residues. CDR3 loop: CASSYRDRVNQPQHF. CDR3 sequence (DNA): TGTGCCAGCAGTTACCGGGACAGGGTTAATCAGCCCCAGCATTTT.

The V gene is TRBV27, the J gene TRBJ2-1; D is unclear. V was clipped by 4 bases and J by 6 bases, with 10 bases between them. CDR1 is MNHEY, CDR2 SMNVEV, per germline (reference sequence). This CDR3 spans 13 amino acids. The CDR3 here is CASSSGWLNEQFF. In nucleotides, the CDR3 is TGTGCCAGCAGTTCGGGCTGGCTCAATGAGCAGTTCTTC.

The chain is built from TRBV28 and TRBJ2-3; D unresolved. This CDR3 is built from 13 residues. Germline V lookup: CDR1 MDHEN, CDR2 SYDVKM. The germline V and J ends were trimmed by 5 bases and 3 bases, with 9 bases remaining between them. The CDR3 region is CASSHRGTDTQYF. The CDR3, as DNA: TGTGCCAGCAGTCACCGCGGAACAGATACGCAGTATTTT.

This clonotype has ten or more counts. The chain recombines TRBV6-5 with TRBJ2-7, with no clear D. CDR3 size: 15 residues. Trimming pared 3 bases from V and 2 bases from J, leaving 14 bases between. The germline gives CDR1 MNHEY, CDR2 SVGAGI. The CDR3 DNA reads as TGTGCCAGCAGTTATTTCCGAGAGGAGACCTACGAGCAGTACTTC. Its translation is CASSYFREETYEQYF.